This T cell receptor beta chain appears in the sequencing data of a study of blood T cells in healthy people across ages. Study results and limitations: PBMCs left unsorted prevented a conclusive naive versus antigen-experienced comparison. The study found more naive CD4+ cells and higher diversity in long-lived than aged donors.

V lost 4 bases to trimming and J lost 5 bases; unmatched junction nucleotides: 5. The CDR3 has 14 residues. Germline V gene sequence: CDR1 SGHRS, CDR2 YFSETQ. A sample-barcoded 5' primer and a J-beta primer mix were used in a second PCR of roughly 7 to 11 cycles. MiXCR, run by TCRdb on the 5' RACE reads, gives a single entry per CDR3 protein. The sample includes 700,000 to 900,000 distinct CDR3 sequences, 20% to 30% of them seen just once. This clonotype appeared a few times. Its antigen is unidentified. The same sample was also studied in work on T cells of mothers and their children. That study reports: Detection yielded no persistent microchimeric T cell clones.

The sample taken for sequencing was blood. The source of this sequence is a boy aged 5 to 17 in good health. The rearrangement uses TRBV5-1 and TRBJ2-7; 11 nucleotides line up with TRBD1. The CDR3 bases are TGCGCCAGCAGCCGGACAGGGGGCAGGGACGAGCAGTACTTC. This gives the protein CASSRTGGRDEQYF.